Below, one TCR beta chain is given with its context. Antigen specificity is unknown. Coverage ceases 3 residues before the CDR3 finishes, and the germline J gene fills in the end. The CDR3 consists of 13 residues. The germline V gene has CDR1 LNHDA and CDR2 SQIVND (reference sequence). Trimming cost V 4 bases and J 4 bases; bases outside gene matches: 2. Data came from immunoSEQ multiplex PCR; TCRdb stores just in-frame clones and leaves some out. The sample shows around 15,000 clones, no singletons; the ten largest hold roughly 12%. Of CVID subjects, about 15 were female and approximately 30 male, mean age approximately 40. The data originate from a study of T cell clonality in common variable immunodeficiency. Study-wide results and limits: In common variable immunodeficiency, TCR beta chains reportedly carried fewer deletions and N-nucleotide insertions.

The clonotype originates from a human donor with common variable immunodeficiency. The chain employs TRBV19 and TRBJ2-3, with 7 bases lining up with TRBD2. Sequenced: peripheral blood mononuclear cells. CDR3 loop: CASSSGGADTQYF. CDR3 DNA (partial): TGTGCCAGTAGTAGTGGGGGGGCAGATACG.